The 13 T cell receptor beta chains given below trace back to one sample, sequenced in a study of blood T cell repertoires in COVID-19. Using immunoSEQ multiplex PCR, the repertoire was profiled, and TCRdb retains in-frame clones only, with some absent. The data hold 90,000 to 120,000 clones, with roughly 82% observed a single time. Input material: peripheral blood. All receptors come from a man aged 55 to 69 with acute or convalescent COVID-19.

The rearrangement links TRBV6-5 to TRBJ2-5, with 11 bases matching TRBD2. Trimming cost V 6 bases and J 3 bases; bases outside gene matches: 6. From germline, CDR1 is MNHEY and CDR2 SVGAGI. CDR3 length: 15 amino acids. CDR3 sequence: CASRIAGGREETQYF. The CDR3 nucleotides are TGTGCCAGCAGAATAGCGGGGGGGCGGGAAGAGACCCAGTACTTC.

The V gene is TRBV5-1, the J gene TRBJ1-4; D perhaps matches TRBD1 (6 bases). V was cut by 4 bases and J by 1 base, with 8 bases left in between. The CDR3 runs to 14 residues. Germline CDR1 is SGHRS and CDR2 is YFSETQ. Here the CDR3 DNA reads TGCGCCAGCAGCCCAGGGGTAACTAATGAAAAACTGTTTTTT. It yields the protein CASSPGVTNEKLFF.

The CDR3, as DNA: TGTGCCAGCAGCTTACTCAGCGGGCCCTACAATGAGCAGTTCTTC. It yields the protein CASSLLSGPYNEQFF. This rearrangement joins TRBV7-9 to TRBJ2-1; D is possibly TRBD2 (6 bases). CDR3 length equals 15 residues. Trimming cost V 2 bases and J 2 bases, with 10 bases left between them. The germline V gene encodes CDR1 SEHNR and CDR2 FQNEAQ (reference sequence).

The J gene is TRBJ1-3, the V gene TRBV30, with 7 nucleotides matching TRBD1. Trimming removed 3 bases from V and 3 bases from J; junction bases left unmatched: 8. Per germline, CDR1 GTSNPN and CDR2 SVGIG (reference sequence). The CDR3 loop spans 15 amino acids. CDR3: CAWRAKGAIGNTIYF. DNA for the CDR3: TGTGCCTGGAGGGCAAAGGGGGCCATTGGAAACACCATATATTTT.

The rearrangement links TRBV11-2 to TRBJ2-1; 7 bases align to TRBD2. After removal of 2 bases from V and 4 bases from J, the junction contained 11 bases not matched to a gene. The CDR3 sequence is 17 residues long. Germline V gene data show CDR1 as SGHAT and CDR2 as FQNNGV. CDR3 protein: CASSLNVGLAEYNEQFF. CDR3 DNA sequence: TGTGCCAGCAGCTTAAACGTCGGGCTAGCGGAATACAATGAGCAGTTCTTC.

The rearrangement uses TRBV6-5 and TRBJ1-1, with 7 bases aligning to TRBD1. Germline loops: CDR1 MNHEY, CDR2 SVGAGI. The junction had 5 bases not matched to a gene; V was cut back by 6 bases and J by 1 base. The CDR3 loop spans 14 amino acids. Here the CDR3 reads CASRERQGNTEAFF. The CDR3 coding sequence is TGTGCCAGCAGGGAGAGACAGGGGAACACTGAAGCTTTCTTT.

The rearrangement links TRBV25-1 to TRBJ2-6; a weak D match, TRBD1 (5 bases). The V and J ends lost 7 bases and 0 bases respectively, with 10 bases between them. There are 15 residues in the CDR3. The germline gives CDR1 MGHDK, CDR2 SYGVNS. CDR3 residues: CASTSDSSGANVLTF. The CDR3 nucleotides are TGTGCCAGCACTAGTGACAGCTCTGGGGCCAACGTCCTGACTTTC.

J is TRBJ2-7 and V is TRBV12-3 or TRBV12-4; 7 bases fit TRBD2. V shed 6 bases, J shed 5 bases, and the junction held 4 bases outside the gene matches. The CDR3 consists of 12 residues. The CDR3 protein is CASRGGVHEQYF. The CDR3 nucleotides are TGTGCCAGCAGGGGAGGGGTCCACGAGCAGTACTTC.

CDR3: CASSAAGLALQETQYF. DNA for the CDR3: TGTGCCAGCAGCGCCGCCGGACTAGCGCTCCAAGAGACCCAGTACTTC. V is TRBV7-2 and J is TRBJ2-5; 9 nucleotides agree with TRBD2. Germline values: CDR1 SGHTA, CDR2 FQGNSA. This CDR3 contains 16 residues. After removal of 5 bases from V and 1 base from J, the junction contained 8 bases not matched to a gene.

This clone turned up a few times. The chain is built from TRBV11-1 and TRBJ1-4, with TRBD1 as a possible D gene (5 bases). Germline assignment: CDR1 SGHAT and CDR2 FQDESV (reference sequence). This CDR3 is 13 amino acids long. Trimming removed 5 bases from V and 6 bases from J, with 10 bases in between. The CDR3 DNA reads TGTGCCAGCAGCCGAACAGGAGATGAAAAACTGTTTTTT. Amino acids: CASSRTGDEKLFF.

CDR3 nucleotides: TGTGCCAGTTCCCCCGGGACAGGGAGCTACGAGCAGTACTTC. Encoded protein: CASSPGTGSYEQYF. This chain joins TRBV19 and TRBJ2-7; 9 nucleotides align to TRBD1. CDR1 is LNHDA and CDR2 is SQIVND in the germline V gene (reference sequence). Trimming took 8 bases from V and 3 from J; bases not matched to a gene: 8. The CDR3 consists of 14 residues.

The rearrangement joins TRBV6-1 to TRBJ1-2; D remains unclear. V lost 3 bases to trimming and J lost 4 bases, with 9 bases between them. CDR1 MNHNS and CDR2 SASEGT come from the germline V gene. The CDR3 has 13 residues. CDR3 sequence reads: CASSDGRAYGYTF. The CDR3 DNA follows: TGTGCCAGCAGTGACGGGAGGGCCTATGGCTACACCTTC.

A few counts support this clone. The CDR3 DNA is TGTGCCAGCAGCTTAGGTGGAGTGAACACCGGGGAGCTGTTTTTT. It codes for CASSLGGVNTGELFF. The rearrangement uses TRBV7-2 and TRBJ2-2, with D unclear. CDR3 length: 15 residues. In germline, CDR1 is SGHTA, CDR2 FQGNSA. With 1 base removed from V and 1 base from J, the gap between germline ends came to 7 bases.